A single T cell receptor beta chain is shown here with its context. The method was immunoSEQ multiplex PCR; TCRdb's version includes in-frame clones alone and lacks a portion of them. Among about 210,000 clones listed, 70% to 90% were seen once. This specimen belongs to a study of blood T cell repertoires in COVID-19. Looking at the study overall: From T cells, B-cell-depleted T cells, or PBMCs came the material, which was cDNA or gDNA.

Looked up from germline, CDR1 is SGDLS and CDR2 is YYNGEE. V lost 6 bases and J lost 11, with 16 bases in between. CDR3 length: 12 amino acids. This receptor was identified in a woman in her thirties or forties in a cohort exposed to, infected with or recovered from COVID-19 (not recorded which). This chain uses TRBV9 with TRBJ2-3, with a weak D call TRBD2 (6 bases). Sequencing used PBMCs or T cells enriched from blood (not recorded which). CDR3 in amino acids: CASTLGGGVQYF. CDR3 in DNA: TGTGCCAGCACCCTCGGGGGAGGAGTGCAGTATTTT.